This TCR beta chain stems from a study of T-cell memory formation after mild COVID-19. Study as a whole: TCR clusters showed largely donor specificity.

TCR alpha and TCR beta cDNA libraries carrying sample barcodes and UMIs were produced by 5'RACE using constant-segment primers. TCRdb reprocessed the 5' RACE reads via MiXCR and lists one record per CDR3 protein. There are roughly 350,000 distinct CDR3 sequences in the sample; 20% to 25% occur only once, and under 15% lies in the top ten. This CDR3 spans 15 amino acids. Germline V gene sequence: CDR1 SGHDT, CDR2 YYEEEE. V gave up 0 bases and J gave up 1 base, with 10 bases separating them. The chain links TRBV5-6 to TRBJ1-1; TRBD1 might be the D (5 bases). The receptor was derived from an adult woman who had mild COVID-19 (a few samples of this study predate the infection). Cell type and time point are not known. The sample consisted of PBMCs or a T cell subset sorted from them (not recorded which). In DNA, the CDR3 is TGTGCCAGCAGCTTGGATGGGGCAGCGAACACTGAAGCTTTCTTT. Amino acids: CASSLDGAANTEAFF.